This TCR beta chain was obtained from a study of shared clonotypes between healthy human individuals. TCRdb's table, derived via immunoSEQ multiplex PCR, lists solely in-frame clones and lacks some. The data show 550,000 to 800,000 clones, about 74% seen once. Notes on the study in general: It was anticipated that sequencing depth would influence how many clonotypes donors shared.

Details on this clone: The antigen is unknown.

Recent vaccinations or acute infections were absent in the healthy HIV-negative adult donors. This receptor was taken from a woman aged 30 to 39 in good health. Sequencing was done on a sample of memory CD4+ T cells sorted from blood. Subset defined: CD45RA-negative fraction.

The CDR3 coding sequence is TGTGCCAGCAGCTCACTAGCGGGAGGGCCGTTATACAATGAGCAGTTCTTC. This codes for CASSSLAGGPLYNEQFF. V usage is TRBV7-8 and J usage is TRBJ2-1; 13 bases are shared with TRBD2. The V segment lost 4 bases and the J segment 4 bases; nucleotides outside the gene matches: 7. The CDR3 is made up of 17 amino acids. Germline lookup yields CDR1 SGHVS and CDR2 FQNEAQ.